This entry concerns a single T cell receptor (beta chain). Its antigen is unidentified. The data belong to a study of Ad26.COV2.S vaccination and SARS-CoV-2 variants. Study-level information: By the intramuscular route, Ad26.COV2.S was given once, or twice 56 days apart.

General observations from the study: Following vaccination, spike-specific CD8+ and CD4+ T cell responses reportedly exhibited substantial breadth. Individuals receiving vaccine had higher spike-specific TCR breadth than placebo recipients did.

Germline assignment: CDR1 LNHDA and CDR2 SQIVND (reference sequence). Deletions cut 2 bases from V and 7 bases from J, with 11 bases between. There are 14 residues in the CDR3. Regarding treatment: some 19 received Ad26.COV2.S at low or high dose, single or two shots; about 5 received placebo; per-sample allocation not given. All samples were drawn on day 63, counting from the first vaccine or placebo injection. Only in-frame clones appear in the TCRdb table, and some are missing; sequencing was by immunoSEQ multiplex PCR. The repertoire holds about half a million clones, around 89% seen once, with more than 1.5% in the top ten.

This TCR was sampled from a person aged 18-65 years who received the Ad26.COV2.S COVID-19 vaccine or a placebo. This chain uses TRBV19 with TRBJ1-4; D possibly corresponds to TRBD1 (5 bases). This specimen was peripheral blood, taken in a trial of Ad26.COV2.S vaccine versus placebo. CDR3: CASSIRGVGEKLFF. The DNA of the CDR3 is TGTGCCAGTAGTATACGAGGGGTGGGTGAAAAACTGTTTTTT.